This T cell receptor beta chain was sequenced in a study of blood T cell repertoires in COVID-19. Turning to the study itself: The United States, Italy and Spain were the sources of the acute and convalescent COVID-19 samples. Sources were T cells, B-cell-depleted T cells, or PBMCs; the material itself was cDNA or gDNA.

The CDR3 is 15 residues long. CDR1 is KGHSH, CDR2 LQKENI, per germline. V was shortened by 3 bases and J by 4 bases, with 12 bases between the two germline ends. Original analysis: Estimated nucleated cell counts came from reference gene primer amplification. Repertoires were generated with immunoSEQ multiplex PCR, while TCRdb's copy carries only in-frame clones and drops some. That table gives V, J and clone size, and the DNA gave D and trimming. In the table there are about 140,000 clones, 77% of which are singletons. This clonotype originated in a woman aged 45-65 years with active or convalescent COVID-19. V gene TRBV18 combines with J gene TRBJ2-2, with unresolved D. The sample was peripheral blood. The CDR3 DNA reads TGTGCCAGCTCACCGACATCCCCCAGCACCGGGGAGCTGTTTTTT. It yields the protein CASSPTSPSTGELFF.